This T cell receptor (beta chain) came from a study of human T cells and chemical hapten exposure. Study information: Variability of per-sample TCR yields stemmed mainly from small differences in pooled library volume.

The V end lost 1 base, the J end lost 5 bases, and 11 bases lay between the germline ends. Germline CDR1 and CDR2: LGHNT and FRNRAP. The CDR3 runs 14 residues. What the library attached to individual cDNA molecules were unique molecular identifiers. In the study's own analysis: Samples contained a median of 95,638 TCRs, with a range of roughly 20,000 to 700,000. TCRdb passed the 5' RACE reads through MiXCR, listing each CDR3 protein once. These V and J calls derive from TCRdb rather than the authors' analysis. The table records about 140,000 distinct CDR3 sequences, 4.1% of them present only once. Study-wide results and caveats: The number of TCRs over 1 in 1000 frequency stayed unchanged after DPC.

Ten or more counts support this clonotype. The antigen remains unidentified. Total RNA came from unfractionated whole blood. This chain connects TRBV12-5 to TRBJ1-1; unclear D gene. The origin of this receptor is a female donor in good health. CDR3 amino acids: CASGLAGAATEAFF. CDR3 DNA: TGTGCTAGTGGTTTGGCTGGAGCAGCGACTGAAGCTTTCTTT.